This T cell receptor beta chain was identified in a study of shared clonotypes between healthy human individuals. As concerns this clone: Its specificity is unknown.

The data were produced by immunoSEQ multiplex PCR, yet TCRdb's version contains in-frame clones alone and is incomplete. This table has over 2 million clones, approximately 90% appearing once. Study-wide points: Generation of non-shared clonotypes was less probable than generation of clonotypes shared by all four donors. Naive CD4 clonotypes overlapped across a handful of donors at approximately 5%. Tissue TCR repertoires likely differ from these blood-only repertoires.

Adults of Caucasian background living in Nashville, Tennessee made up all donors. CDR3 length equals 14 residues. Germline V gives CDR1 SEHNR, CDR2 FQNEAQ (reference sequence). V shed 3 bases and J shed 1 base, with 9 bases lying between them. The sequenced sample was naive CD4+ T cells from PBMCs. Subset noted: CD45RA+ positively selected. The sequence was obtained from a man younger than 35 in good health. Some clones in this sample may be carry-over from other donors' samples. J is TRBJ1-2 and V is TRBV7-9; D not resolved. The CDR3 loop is CASSFFDNNYGYTF. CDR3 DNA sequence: TGTGCCAGCAGCTTCTTTGACAATAACTATGGCTACACCTTC.